The text below deals with one TCR beta chain. Its specificity is unknown. Each donor was a healthy Caucasian individual from Russia, aged roughly 6 to 100. A second PCR, run for about 7 to 12 cycles, used a sample-barcoded 5' primer plus a J-beta primer mix. There were at least 2.5 million CDR3-containing paired-end reads obtained from each sample. MiXCR was run by TCRdb on the 5' RACE reads, yielding one entry per CDR3 protein. The sample lists about 1.1 million distinct CDR3 sequences; roughly two fifths were seen once. This entry is derived from a study of blood T cells in healthy people across ages. Study in general: Per every two T cells, about one barcoded beta molecule was captured by template switching.

Study conclusions and caveats: The fall in TCR beta diversity per million T cells was roughly linear with age.

The CDR3 is made up of 15 amino acids. V trimming: 5 bases; J trimming: 0 bases; junction bases outside the gene matches: 7. Germline assignment: CDR1 ENHRY and CDR2 SYGVKD. J is TRBJ2-7 and V is TRBV10-3, with 7 bases identical to TRBD2. Sequencing was done on a sample of blood. The TCR originated in a man between 18 and 29 years old in good health. In nucleotides, the CDR3 is TGTGCCATCAGTACAACTAGCGCCAGCTCCTACGAGCAGTACTTC. The encoded protein is CAISTTSASSYEQYF.